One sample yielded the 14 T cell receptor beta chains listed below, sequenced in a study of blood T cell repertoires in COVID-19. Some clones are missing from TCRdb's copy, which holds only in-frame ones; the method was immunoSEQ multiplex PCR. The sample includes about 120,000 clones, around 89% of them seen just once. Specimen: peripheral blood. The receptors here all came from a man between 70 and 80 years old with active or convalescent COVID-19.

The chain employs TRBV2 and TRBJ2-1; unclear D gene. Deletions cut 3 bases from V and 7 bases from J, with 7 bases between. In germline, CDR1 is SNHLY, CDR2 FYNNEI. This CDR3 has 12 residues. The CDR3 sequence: CASSDSPNEQFF. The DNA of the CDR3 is TGTGCCAGCAGTGACAGTCCAAATGAGCAGTTCTTC.

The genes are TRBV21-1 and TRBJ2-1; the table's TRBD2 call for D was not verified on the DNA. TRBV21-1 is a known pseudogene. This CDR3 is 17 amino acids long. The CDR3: CASSKVKRDWKDNEQFF. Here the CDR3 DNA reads TGTGCCAGCAGCAAAGTTAAACGGGACTGGAAAGACAATGAGCAGTTCTTC.

The CDR3 DNA sequence: TGTGCCAGCAGCTTAGCGGCACAGGGGTACGAGCAGTACTTC. Translated: CASSLAAQGYEQYF. This chain links TRBV7-9 with TRBJ2-7, with TRBD1 identical over 7 bases. CDR1 SEHNR and CDR2 FQNEAQ come from the germline V gene (reference sequence). This CDR3 is 14 amino acids long. V shed 0 bases, J shed 4 bases, and the junction held 3 bases outside the gene matches.

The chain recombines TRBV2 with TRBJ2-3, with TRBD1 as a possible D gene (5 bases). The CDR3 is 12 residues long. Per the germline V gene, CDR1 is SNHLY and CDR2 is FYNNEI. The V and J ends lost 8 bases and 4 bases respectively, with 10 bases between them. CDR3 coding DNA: TGTGCCAGCGGTCTAGGGGCAGATACGCAGTATTTT. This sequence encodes CASGLGADTQYF.

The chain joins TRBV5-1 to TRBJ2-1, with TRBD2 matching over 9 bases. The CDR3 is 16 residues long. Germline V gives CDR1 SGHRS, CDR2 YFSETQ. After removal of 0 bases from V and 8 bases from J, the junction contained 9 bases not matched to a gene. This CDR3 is CASSLAVAGGKDEQFF. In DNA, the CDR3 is TGCGCCAGCAGCTTGGCCGTGGCGGGAGGGAAAGATGAGCAGTTCTTC.

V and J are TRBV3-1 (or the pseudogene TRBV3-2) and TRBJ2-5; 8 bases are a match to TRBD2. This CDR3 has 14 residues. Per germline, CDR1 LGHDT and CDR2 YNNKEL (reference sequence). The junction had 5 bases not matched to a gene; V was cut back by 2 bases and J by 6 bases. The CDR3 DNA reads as TGTGCCAGCAGCCAAAGCGGGAGTACGAAGACCCAGTACTTC. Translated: CASSQSGSTKTQYF.

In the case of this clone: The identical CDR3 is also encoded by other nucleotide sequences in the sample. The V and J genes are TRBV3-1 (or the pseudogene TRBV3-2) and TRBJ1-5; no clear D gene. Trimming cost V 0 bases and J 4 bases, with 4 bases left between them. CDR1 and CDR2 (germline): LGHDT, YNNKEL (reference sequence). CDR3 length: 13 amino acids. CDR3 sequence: CASSQDRNQPQHF. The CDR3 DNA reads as TGTGCCAGCAGCCAAGACCGTAATCAGCCCCAGCATTTT.

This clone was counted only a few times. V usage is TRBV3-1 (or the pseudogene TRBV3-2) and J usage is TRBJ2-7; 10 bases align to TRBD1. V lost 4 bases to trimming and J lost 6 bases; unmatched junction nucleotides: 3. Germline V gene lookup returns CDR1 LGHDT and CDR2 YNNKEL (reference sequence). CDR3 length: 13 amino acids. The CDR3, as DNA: TGTGCCAGCAGCCTAGGACAGGGGGGCGAGCAGTACTTC. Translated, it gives CASSLGQGGEQYF.

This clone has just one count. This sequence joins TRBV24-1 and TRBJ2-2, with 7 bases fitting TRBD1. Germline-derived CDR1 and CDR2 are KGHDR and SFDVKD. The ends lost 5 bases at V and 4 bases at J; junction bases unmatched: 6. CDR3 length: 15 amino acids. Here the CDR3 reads CATSAPTGLTGELFF. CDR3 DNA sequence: TGTGCCACCAGTGCCCCGACAGGGCTCACCGGGGAGCTGTTTTTT.

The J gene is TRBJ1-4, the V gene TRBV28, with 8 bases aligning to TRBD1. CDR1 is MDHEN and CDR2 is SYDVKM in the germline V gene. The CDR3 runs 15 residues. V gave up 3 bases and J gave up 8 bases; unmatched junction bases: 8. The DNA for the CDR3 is TGTGCCAGCAGTTTTTCAACAGGGGGGGGCGAAAAACTGTTTTTT. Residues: CASSFSTGGGEKLFF.

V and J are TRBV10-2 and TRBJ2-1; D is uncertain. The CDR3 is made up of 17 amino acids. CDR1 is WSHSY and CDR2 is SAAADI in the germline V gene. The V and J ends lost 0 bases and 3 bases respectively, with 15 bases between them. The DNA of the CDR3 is TGCGCCAGCAGTGAGTCAATTACCCCGAGCGACTACAATGAGCAGTTCTTC. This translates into CASSESITPSDYNEQFF.

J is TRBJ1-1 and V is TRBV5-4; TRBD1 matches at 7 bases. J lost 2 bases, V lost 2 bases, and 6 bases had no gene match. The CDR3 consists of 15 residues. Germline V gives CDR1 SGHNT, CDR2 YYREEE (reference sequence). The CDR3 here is CASSFPGQSNTEAFF. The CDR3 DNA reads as TGTGCCAGCAGCTTTCCGGGACAGTCCAACACTGAAGCTTTCTTT.

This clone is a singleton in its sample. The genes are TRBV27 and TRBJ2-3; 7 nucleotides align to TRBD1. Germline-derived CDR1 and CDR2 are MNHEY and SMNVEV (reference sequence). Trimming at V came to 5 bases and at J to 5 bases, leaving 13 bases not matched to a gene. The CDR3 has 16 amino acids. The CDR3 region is CASSTRKGASGDTQYF. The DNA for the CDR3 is TGTGCCAGCAGTACCCGAAAGGGGGCGTCTGGAGATACGCAGTATTTT.

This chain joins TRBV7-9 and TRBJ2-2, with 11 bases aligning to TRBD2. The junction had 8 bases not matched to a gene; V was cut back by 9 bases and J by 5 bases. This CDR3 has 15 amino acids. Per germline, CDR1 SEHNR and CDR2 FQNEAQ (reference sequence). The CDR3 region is CASQKGTSGTGELFF. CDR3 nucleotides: TGTGCCAGTCAAAAGGGGACTAGCGGTACCGGGGAGCTGTTTTTT.